These 14 T cell receptor beta chains originate from one sample sequenced in a study of T cell responses to AZD1222 COVID-19 vaccine (dated by TCRdb to about 2021). This sample's time point label indicates: baseline before first vaccination. Libraries were made using the immunoSEQ multiplex PCR assay. The table was pulled from immuneACCESS by TCRdb, which kept in-frame rearrangements only. Such tables lose some clones; where checked, under half of the loss comes from unresolved V genes, and the rest has no known cause. The table for this sample lists 120,000 or so clones; around 92% of them were counted only once. Of the sample, 0.8% to 1.1% is held by the ten largest clones. Sequencing used peripheral blood, obtained on day 0 of AZD1222 vaccination. The receptors were sampled from an adult in good health.

The CDR3 DNA is TGTGCCAGCAGCGTAAACAGGGGTTCAGATGGCTACACCTTC. Amino acid sequence: CASSVNRGSDGYTF. This chain links TRBV11-1 with TRBJ1-2; 7 nucleotides line up with TRBD1. Trimming cost V 5 bases and J 6 bases; bases outside gene matches: 9. Germline CDR1 SGHAT, CDR2 FQDESV (reference sequence). The CDR3 consists of 14 residues.

This clone was found once. The chain links TRBV3-1 (or the pseudogene TRBV3-2) to TRBJ2-7; 9 positions match TRBD2. Trimming at V came to 3 bases and at J to 4 bases, leaving 10 bases not matched to a gene. The CDR3 consists of 16 residues. Germline assignment: CDR1 LGHDT and CDR2 YNNKEL (reference sequence). The CDR3, as DNA: TGTGCCAGCAGCCAGGGACTAGCCTACGATTATTACGAGCAGTACTTC. It yields the protein CASSQGLAYDYYEQYF.

The chain employs TRBV7-2 and TRBJ2-2; D is uncertain. Germline CDR1 reads SGHTA; CDR2 reads FQGNSA. The V and J ends lost 1 base and 1 base respectively, with 7 bases between them. The CDR3 has 15 amino acids. The CDR3, as DNA: TGTGCCAGCAGCTTAGTGGGGTGGAACACCGGGGAGCTGTTTTTT. Its protein is CASSLVGWNTGELFF.

The rearrangement links TRBV13 to TRBJ2-3; TRBD2 matches at 8 bases. This CDR3 comprises 17 residues. Germline V lookup: CDR1 PRHDT, CDR2 FYEKMQ (reference sequence). The J segment lost 0 bases and the V segment lost 3 bases, leaving 8 bases of the junction unmatched. The CDR3 sequence is CASSLSGSGASTDTQYF. CDR3 sequence (DNA): TGTGCCAGCAGCTTGAGCGGGAGTGGGGCTAGCACAGATACGCAGTATTTT. Combining the CDR3 with reference TRBV13 and TRBJ2-3 gives the whole variable domain AAGVIQSPRHLIKEKRETATLKCYPIPRHDTVYWYQQGPGQDPQFLISFYEKMQSDKGSIPDRFSAQQFSDYHSELNMSSLELGDSALYFCASSLSGSGASTDTQYFGPGTRLTVL.

Regarding this clone: Compared with germline, one end of the junction differs, possibly owing to a read error. CDR3 coding DNA: TGTGCCAGCAGCCATAAGGCAGGCCAAATGAATTCGCCCCTCCACTTT. As protein: CASSHKAGQMNSPLHF. The genes are TRBV3-1 (or the pseudogene TRBV3-2) and TRBJ1-6, with D hard to call. The CDR3 runs to 16 residues. From germline, CDR1 is LGHDT and CDR2 YNNKEL (reference sequence).

The rearrangement uses TRBV28 and TRBJ2-2, with a possible D match to TRBD1 (6 bases). The CDR3 spans 15 residues. V lost 6 bases and J lost 3, with 14 bases in between. Germline CDR1 and CDR2: MDHEN and SYDVKM. CDR3 in DNA: TGTGCCAGCAGCCCCGGGGCAGGGGACACCGGGGAGCTGTTTTTT. It translates to CASSPGAGDTGELFF.

The V gene is TRBV24-1, the J gene TRBJ1-3, with D hard to call. This CDR3 has 16 amino acids. The germline CDR1 and CDR2 sequences are KGHDR and SFDVKD. V was trimmed by 3 bases and J by 1 base, leaving 12 bases between them. The CDR3 region is CATSDPARDSGNTIYF. CDR3 nucleotides: TGTGCCACCAGTGATCCTGCGAGGGATTCTGGAAACACCATATATTTT.

The chain carries TRBV9 and TRBJ2-7; the D is unclear. V lost 0 bases and J lost 2, with 9 bases in between. The CDR3 covers 14 residues. The germline gives CDR1 SGDLS, CDR2 YYNGEE. CDR3 loop: CASSVVVIPYEQYF. DNA for the CDR3: TGTGCCAGCAGCGTAGTTGTGATACCCTACGAGCAGTACTTC.

The chain recombines TRBV30 with TRBJ2-5, with a weak D call TRBD2 (5 bases). CDR3 size: 11 residues. V was clipped by 4 bases and J by 4 bases, with 7 bases between them. Germline-derived CDR1 and CDR2 are GTSNPN and SVGIG (reference sequence). CDR3 region: CAWTGGETQYF. The DNA for the CDR3 is TGTGCCTGGACAGGAGGAGAGACCCAGTACTTC.

The CDR3 bases are TGTGCCAGCAGCTCGGGAGATAACTATGGCTACACCTTC. It encodes CASSSGDNYGYTF. The chain links TRBV5-6 to TRBJ1-2; D remains ambiguous. V dropped 3 bases and J dropped 1 base, with 7 bases sitting between them. The germline V gene has CDR1 SGHDT and CDR2 YYEEEE. This CDR3 contains 13 residues.

This chain joins TRBV29-1 and TRBJ1-2, with D perhaps TRBD1 (5 bases). The V end was cut by 6 bases, the J end by 8 bases, with 25 bases between. The CDR3 loop spans 15 amino acids. CDR1 and CDR2 (germline): SQVTM, ANQGSEA. CDR3 protein: CSVSIPGRPHGGYTF. The CDR3 bases are TGCAGCGTGTCGATACCGGGACGGCCCCATGGGGGCTACACCTTC.

The chain joins TRBV27 to TRBJ1-1; D ambiguous. V lost 2 bases and J lost 4, with 8 bases in between. CDR3 length equals 13 residues. The germline CDR1 and CDR2 sequences are MNHEY and SMNVEV (reference sequence). The CDR3 loop reads CASSLREGTEAFF. CDR3 DNA: TGTGCCAGCAGTTTACGGGAGGGCACTGAAGCTTTCTTT.

V is TRBV18 and J is TRBJ1-5; D not resolved. Trimming stripped 5 bases from V and 5 bases from J, with 10 bases between. This CDR3 region has 13 residues. Germline V CDR1 and CDR2: KGHSH, LQKENI. In nucleotides, the CDR3 is TGTGCCAGCTCAGTTGAATCCGATCAGCCCCAGCATTTT. Encoded protein: CASSVESDQPQHF.

This chain uses TRBV6-5 with TRBJ1-6; D not resolved. The length of the CDR3 is 16 residues. Germline CDR1 and CDR2: MNHEY and SVGAGI. V dropped 0 bases and J dropped 6 bases, with 12 bases sitting between them. The CDR3 sequence: CASSYSRGRINSPLHF. The DNA for the CDR3 is TGTGCCAGCAGTTACTCTCGGGGTCGGATTAATTCACCCCTCCACTTT.